This T cell receptor beta chain was captured by sequencing in a study of T-cell reconstitution after alpha-beta-depleted transplantation in children. Notes on the study in general: It was newly produced T cells that mostly accounted for T-cell counts and diversity one year after transplant. About two months after transplant, alpha-beta T cells reportedly came from several hundred expanded graft clones. At day 60, the high TCRbeta diversity found in some patients originated from recipient T cells and thymic progenitors that had survived.

This clonotype occurred many times. Its matching antigen is unknown. The TCRbeta library was prepared with unique molecular identifiers. TCRdb ran MiXCR on the PCR reads and lists one entry per CDR3 protein. The table shows roughly 300,000 distinct CDR3 sequences, with approximately 10% occurring only once. This TCR was sampled from a male patient under 10 years old who had a stem cell transplant for chronic granulomatous disease, so the T cells may come from the graft donor. The starting material was peripheral blood, obtained 180 days after TCRalphabeta/CD19-depleted stem cell transplant.

CDR3 amino acids: CASSMESGTDTQYF. As DNA, the CDR3 is TGTGCCAGCAGTATGGAGTCTGGCACAGATACGCAGTATTTT. The chain carries TRBV6-2 or TRBV6-3 and TRBJ2-3; no reliable D call. Germline-derived CDR1 and CDR2 are MNHEY and SVGEGT. The V gene lost 5 bases and the J gene lost 1 base, with 10 bases spanning the gap. The CDR3 extends over 14 amino acids.